One and the same sample provided the 19 T cell receptor beta chains below, sequenced in a study of response to subunit inactivated influenza vaccine. TCRdb independently ran MiXCR on the RT-PCR reads; one entry per CDR3 protein. The repertoire holds about 500,000 distinct CDR3 sequences, with approximately 7.8% as singletons. The source material was PBMCs from blood, sampled 23 months after vaccination. Source of these receptors: a man between 50 and 69 years old who received an inactivated influenza vaccine.

Ten or more counts support this clonotype. The chain carries TRBV10-3 and TRBJ2-2, with 8 bases matching TRBD2. With 4 bases clipped from V and 1 base from J, the junction kept 8 bases outside the gene matches. CDR3 length: 17 residues. The germline gives CDR1 ENHRY, CDR2 SYGVKD. CDR3 protein: CAISGVRREGNTGELFF. The DNA of the CDR3 is TGTGCCATCAGTGGGGTACGACGGGAGGGGAACACCGGGGAGCTGTTTTTT.

Many counts were recorded for this clonotype. The chain links TRBV29-1 to TRBJ2-7; perhaps TRBD2 as D (6 bases). Germline CDR1 SQVTM, CDR2 ANQGSEA. This CDR3 region has 14 residues. Trimming shortened V by 7 bases and J by 6 bases, and 22 bases separated the two germline ends. This CDR3 is CSGQNGGNRGEQYF. For the CDR3, the DNA is TGCAGCGGCCAGAACGGGGGAAATAGAGGCGAGCAGTACTTC.

This clonotype was counted between two and nine times. The chain combines TRBV4-1 with TRBJ1-1; D is uncertain. The CDR3 loop spans 15 amino acids. CDR1 and CDR2 from the germline V gene are MGHRA and YSYEKL. Deletions cut 8 bases from V and 1 base from J, with 17 bases between. CDR3 residues: CASSILEGRNTEAFF. The CDR3 DNA sequence: TGCGCCAGCTCAATTCTGGAGGGTCGGAACACTGAAGCTTTCTTT.

In its sample, this clonotype was seen a few times. The CDR3 nucleotides read TGTGCCACCAGCAGAGGAGGGCATGAGCAGTTCTTC. It specifies CATSRGGHEQFF. The V call is TRBV15, the J call TRBJ2-1; D might be TRBD2 (5 bases). V lost 1 base, J lost 8 bases, and 6 bases lay in between. This CDR3 has 12 residues. Germline loops: CDR1 LNHNV, CDR2 YYDKDF (reference sequence).

There are a few counts of this clonotype. This rearrangement joins TRBV6-1 to TRBJ2-5; 13 bases agree with TRBD2. CDR1 is MNHNS and CDR2 is SASEGT in the germline V gene. The CDR3 has 19 amino acids. Trimming at V came to 6 bases and at J to 5 bases, leaving 18 bases not matched to a gene. The DNA for the CDR3 is TGTGCCAGCAGACGAGGACTAGCGGGAGTTGGCTCGGTTGGGGAGACCCAGTACTTC. Encoded protein: CASRRGLAGVGSVGETQYF.

The sample holds a few counts of this clonotype. The genes are TRBV4-3 and TRBJ2-3; no firm D call. Trimming stripped 0 bases from V and 6 bases from J, with 7 bases between. The CDR3 spans 13 residues. CDR1 LGHNA and CDR2 YSLEER come from the germline V gene. This chain's CDR3 is CASSQEMRDTQYF. The CDR3 bases are TGCGCCAGCAGCCAAGAGATGCGGGATACGCAGTATTTT.

This clonotype was counted many times. The chain joins TRBV6-1 to TRBJ2-1; D possibly corresponds to TRBD1 (5 bases). Germline V CDR1 and CDR2: MNHNS, SASEGT. The CDR3 consists of 17 residues. The V end was cut by 5 bases, the J end by 5 bases, with 22 bases between. This CDR3 reads CASSPRLAGIIDNEQFF. In DNA, the CDR3 is TGTGCCAGCAGTCCCCGCTTGGCAGGGATAATTGACAATGAGCAGTTCTTC.

This clonotype showed up many times. The CDR3 DNA follows: TGCAGTGCCGCCGGACAGCCTGGACGATTGAACACTGAAGCTTTCTTT. Protein sequence: CSAAGQPGRLNTEAFF. V is TRBV20-1 and J is TRBJ1-1; D is possibly TRBD1 (6 bases). Trimming removed 6 bases from V and 0 bases from J, with 20 bases in between. There are 16 residues in the CDR3. The V gene's germline CDR1 is DFQATT and CDR2 SNEGSKA (reference sequence).

The chain couples TRBV24-1 to TRBJ2-3; possibly TRBD1 for D (6 bases). V shed 4 bases and J shed 2 bases, with 12 bases lying between them. The CDR3 sequence is 15 residues long. Per the germline V gene, CDR1 is KGHDR and CDR2 is SFDVKD. The DNA for the CDR3 is TGTGCCACCAGTGACTTGGGGGCCGCCACAGATACGCAGTATTTT. It translates to CATSDLGAATDTQYF.

The V call is TRBV4-3, the J call TRBJ1-2; D gene unclear. This CDR3 has 16 residues. V lost 6 bases to trimming and J lost 5 bases, with 22 bases between them. The germline V gene encodes CDR1 LGHNA and CDR2 YSLEER. CDR3: CASSQRPALPIYGYTF. The CDR3 region has the DNA TGCGCCAGCAGTCAAAGGCCAGCCTTGCCAATTTATGGCTACACCTTC.

This clonotype has at least ten counts. The V call is TRBV7-8, the J call TRBJ1-5, with 9 bases lining up with TRBD1. Germline V gives CDR1 SGHVS, CDR2 FQNEAQ. CDR3 size: 16 residues. V gave up 5 bases and J gave up 7 bases; unmatched junction bases: 12. For the CDR3, the DNA is TGTGCCAGCAGCCGCAGACGGGACAGGGTGCGACAGCCCCAGCATTTT. Translated: CASSRRRDRVRQPQHF.

This clonotype was observed a few times. J is TRBJ1-1 and V is TRBV20-1; the D is unclear. CDR1 DFQATT and CDR2 SNEGSKA come from the germline V gene (reference sequence). V was shortened by 4 bases and J by 1 base, with 10 bases between the two germline ends. The CDR3 extends over 13 amino acids. DNA of the CDR3: TGCAGTGCTACCTCGGCGGAGAACACTGAAGCTTTCTTT. Its translation is CSATSAENTEAFF.

The chain joins TRBV9 to TRBJ2-3; 7 bases agree with TRBD2. The CDR3 spans 16 residues. Germline loops: CDR1 SGDLS, CDR2 YYNGEE. The junction had 6 bases not matched to a gene; V was cut back by 2 bases and J by 0 bases. The CDR3 spells CASSVYGGGSTDTQYF. The DNA for the CDR3 is TGTGCCAGCAGCGTCTATGGCGGGGGAAGCACAGATACGCAGTATTTT. Drawing the rest from reference TRBV9 and TRBJ2-3, the complete variable domain is DSGVTQTPKHLITATGQRVTLRCSPRSGDLSVYWYQQSLDQGLQFLIQYYNGEERAKGNILERFSAQQFPDLHSELNLSSLELGDSALYFCASSVYGGGSTDTQYFGPGTRLTVL.

This clonotype was picked up many times. The chain is built from TRBV24-1 and TRBJ1-4; TRBD1 might be the D (5 bases). The CDR3 has 14 residues. V gave up 2 bases and J gave up 6 bases, with 9 bases separating them. The germline V gene encodes CDR1 KGHDR and CDR2 SFDVKD. CDR3 amino acids: CATSDSRGDEKLFF. CDR3 bases: TGTGCCACCAGTGATTCCCGGGGCGATGAAAAACTGTTTTTT.

V is TRBV12-3 or TRBV12-4 and J is TRBJ1-1; 9 nucleotides match TRBD1. V lost 4 bases to trimming and J lost 9 bases; unmatched junction nucleotides: 6. The CDR3 is made up of 13 amino acids. DNA of the CDR3: TGTGCCAGCAGTTGGTCCGGACAGGGGAAAGCTTTCTTT. Amino acid sequence: CASSWSGQGKAFF.

This clonotype was seen many times. The V call is TRBV20-1, the J call TRBJ2-7, with D perhaps matching TRBD1 (5 bases). V was clipped by 3 bases and J by 0 bases, with 12 bases between them. The CDR3 spans 14 residues. Germline CDR1 and CDR2: DFQATT and SNEGSKA (reference sequence). CDR3 residues: CSASVGAISYEQYF. DNA for the CDR3: TGCAGTGCTAGCGTAGGGGCTATCTCCTACGAGCAGTACTTC.

There are a few counts of this clonotype. The chain uses TRBV20-1 and TRBJ2-3; 8 positions match TRBD2. The junction had 7 bases not matched to a gene; V was cut back by 4 bases and J by 1 base. CDR1 and CDR2 from the germline V gene are DFQATT and SNEGSKA (reference sequence). The length of the CDR3 is 15 residues. The CDR3 region is CSATDSGTGTDTQYF. CDR3 coding DNA: TGCAGTGCTACCGATAGCGGGACCGGCACAGATACGCAGTATTTT.

The rearrangement links TRBV20-1 to TRBJ1-5; 8 bases map to TRBD1. After removal of 6 bases from V and 7 bases from J, the junction contained 8 bases not matched to a gene. This CDR3 has 13 amino acids. Germline-derived CDR1 and CDR2 are DFQATT and SNEGSKA (reference sequence). CDR3 nucleotide sequence: TGCAGTGCCGAGGACAGGGTATACCAGCCCCAGCATTTT. Residues: CSAEDRVYQPQHF.

This clonotype has a count of ten or more. The rearrangement uses TRBV12-3 or TRBV12-4 and TRBJ2-2, with D possibly TRBD2 on 5 matching bases. The V end was cut by 3 bases, the J end by 6 bases, with 11 bases between. The CDR3 is made up of 14 amino acids. CDR3 DNA sequence: TGTGCCAGCAGTTTCCTTCCGGGATCCGGGGAGCTGTTTTTT. This codes for CASSFLPGSGELFF.